This TCR beta chain was captured in a study of T cell responses to AZD1222 COVID-19 vaccine. Sequencing was performed with immunoSEQ multiplex PCR; in TCRdb, only in-frame clones are kept and a portion is missing. The data show more than 100,000 clones, approximately 94% seen once. General study results and limits: Spike-spanning, vaccine-associated CD4 TCRs were dominant at 160-218 and 743-854. Seropositive status at baseline applied to only a handful of AZD1222 recipients. Possibly, clonal diversity was underestimated; donors were largely white British and included more females.

Regarding this clone: The antigen is not known.

Sequenced here: peripheral blood, sampled 28 days after the second AZD1222 dose. The receptor comes from an adult who received the AZD1222 COVID-19 vaccine.

DNA for the CDR3: TGTGCCAGCAACGGACAGGAGTTCGATAACTATGGCTACACCTTC. Translated: CASNGQEFDNYGYTF. This chain connects TRBV7-9 to TRBJ1-2; 7 positions agree with TRBD1. The V gene end was trimmed by 7 bases and the J gene end by 1 base; junction bases not matched to a gene: 9. Germline V CDR1 and CDR2: SEHNR, FQNEAQ (reference sequence). The CDR3 contains 15 residues.